The rows below give T cell receptor beta chains drawn from one sample of a study of cytotoxic CD8 clonotypes in ibrutinib-treated CLL. Generated by immunoSEQ multiplex PCR, the TCRdb table keeps only in-frame clones and is missing some. The sample yields about 150,000 clones, about 70% seen once. The sequences come from PBMCs, collected after 24 months of ibrutinib treatment. Source of these receptors: a human donor with chronic lymphocytic leukemia. The CDR3 runs from the conserved cysteine through the conserved F or W. A D gene is named only where the DNA matches it firmly. Not every row has a clone size; where given, it reads once, few, many or a size class.

TRBD2	TRBV28	many	TRBJ2-1	CASTLTSGTMRQFF	TGTGCCAGCACCCTGACTAGCGGTACAATGAGGCAGTTCTTC
.	TRBV6-6	.	TRBJ1-2	CASSYSADYGYTF	TGTGCCAGCAGTTACTCGGCGGACTATGGCTACACCTTC
.	TRBV7-9	few	TRBJ1-2	CASSSPGGNYGYTF	TGTGCCAGCAGCTCGCCCGGCGGGAACTATGGCTACACCTTC
TRBD1	TRBV6-5	.	TRBJ1-2	CASSYPGQGGGYTF	TGTGCCAGCAGTTACCCGGGACAGGGTGGGGGCTACACCTTC
.	TRBV6-1	.	TRBJ1-5	CASSGRASNQPQHF	TGTGCCAGCAGCGGCAGGGCGAGCAATCAGCCCCAGCATTTT
TRBD1	TRBV7-9	.	TRBJ1-6	CASSSTGDSPLHF	TGTGCCAGCAGCTCAACAGGGGATTCACCCCTCCACTTT
TRBD1	TRBV6-5	.	TRBJ2-1	CASCPDRGFEQFF	TGTGCCAGCTGCCCAGACAGGGGTTTTGAGCAGTTCTTC
.	TRBV7-2	.	TRBJ2-1	CASSFGPNEQFF	TGTGCCAGCAGCTTTGGGCCAAATGAGCAGTTCTTC
.	TRBV2	.	TRBJ1-6	CASRDRDAKGSPLHF	TGTGCCAGCAGGGACCGGGACGCCAAGGGGTCACCCCTCCACTTT
.	TRBV28	.	TRBJ1-6	CASSLYRPSGPLGSPLHF	TGTGCCAGCAGTTTATACCGCCCGTCAGGTCCATTGGGTTCACCCCTCCACTTT
.	TRBV10-3	.	TRBJ2-3	CAISEFRGSGDTQYF	TGTGCCATCAGTGAGTTCAGGGGCTCGGGTGATACGCAGTATTTT
TRBD1	TRBV28	.	TRBJ1-2	CASSWAGGGVYGYTF	TGTGCCAGCAGTTGGGCAGGGGGCGGTGTCTACGGCTACACCTTC
.	TRBV4-1	.	TRBJ2-1	CASSQEGHGRYNEQFF	TGCGCCAGCAGCCAAGAGGGACACGGAAGATACAATGAGCAGTTCTTC
.	TRBV5-1	.	TRBJ2-7	CASSFDYEQYF	TGCGCCAGCAGCTTCGACTACGAGCAGTACTTC
TRBD1	TRBV18	.	TRBJ2-7	CASSPQGQGTLEQYF	TGTGCCAGCTCACCACAAGGACAGGGGACCCTCGAGCAGTACTTC
TRBD1	TRBV28	.	TRBJ1-2	CASSPGGQPISYGYTF	TGTGCCAGCAGTCCAGGGGGACAACCCATAAGCTATGGCTACACCTTC
.	TRBV4-3	.	TRBJ1-2	CASSQGTEYGYTF	TGCGCCAGCAGCCAAGGGACCGAGTATGGCTACACCTTC
.	TRBV7-3	few	TRBJ2-2	CASSSGADTGELFF	TGTGCCAGCAGCTCGGGGGCGGACACCGGGGAGCTGTTTTTT
TRBD2	TRBV5-1	.	TRBJ2-5	CASSQGTSGGKETQYF	TGCGCCAGCAGCCAGGGGACTAGCGGGGGGAAAGAGACCCAGTACTTC
.	TRBV28	once	TRBJ1-3	CASNGRPSGNTIYF	TGTGCCAGCAACGGCAGGCCCTCTGGAAACACCATATATTTT
.	TRBV19	.	TRBJ2-4	CASTRGDIQYF	TGTGCCAGTACAAGGGGGGACATTCAGTACTTC
.	TRBV6-5	.	TRBJ2-7	CASSRDLNYEQYF	TGTGCCAGCAGTAGGGACCTAAACTACGAGCAGTACTTC
.	TRBV7-3	few	TRBJ2-5	CASSPLPGLPKETQYF	TGTGCCAGCAGCCCACTCCCGGGACTGCCAAAAGAGACCCAGTACTTC
.	TRBV2	.	TRBJ2-4	CASQTGNPKNIQYF	TGTGCCAGCCAGACCGGGAACCCCAAAAACATTCAGTACTTC
.	TRBV7-3	.	TRBJ1-6	CASSASGLGNSPLHF	TGTGCCAGCAGCGCATCGGGACTGGGCAATTCACCCCTCCACTTT
.	TRBV5-6	once	TRBJ1-2	CASSFGGPYGYTF	TGTGCCAGCAGCTTCGGGGGACCCTATGGCTACACCTTC
.	TRBV14	few	TRBJ2-5	CASSQETQYF	TGTGCCAGCAGCCAAGAGACCCAGTACTTC
TRBD2	TRBV9	.	TRBJ2-2	CASSTRDYQTGELFF	TGTGCCAGCAGCACACGGGACTACCAAACCGGGGAGCTGTTTTTT
TRBD2	TRBV5-6	.	TRBJ2-5	CASSRGGETQYF	TGTGCCAGCAGCCGGGGAGGGGAGACCCAGTACTTC
TRBD1	TRBV27	once	TRBJ1-1	CASQRTGSDTEAFF	TGTGCCAGCCAGAGGACAGGCTCCGACACTGAAGCTTTCTTT
.	TRBV18	once	TRBJ1-1	CASSPPSTNTEAFF	TGTGCCAGCTCCCCCCCAAGCACGAACACTGAAGCTTTCTTT
.	TRBV28	.	TRBJ2-6	CASSDGSYGSGANVLTF	TGTGCCAGCAGTGATGGTTCCTATGGCTCTGGGGCCAACGTCCTGACTTTC
.	TRBV28	.	TRBJ1-3	CASDTSSGNTIYF	TGTGCCAGCGACACGAGCTCTGGAAACACCATATATTTT
.	TRBV7-2	.	TRBJ2-7	CASSFGPMAYEQYF	TGTGCCAGCAGCTTTGGACCCATGGCCTACGAGCAGTACTTC
.	TRBV10-1	few	TRBJ1-4	CASSESRRVDEKLFF	TGCGCCAGCAGTGAGTCGAGGCGGGTGGATGAAAAACTGTTTTTT
TRBD1	TRBV19	few	TRBJ2-5	CASSRQGAETQYF	TGTGCCAGTAGTCGACAGGGGGCAGAGACCCAGTACTTC
.	TRBV2	.	TRBJ2-1	CATAPNFNEQFF	TGTGCCACAGCCCCCAACTTCAATGAGCAGTTCTTC
TRBD1	TRBV4-3	.	TRBJ1-5	CASSQDPLRDRGLQPQHF	TGCGCCAGCAGCCAAGACCCCCTCCGGGACAGGGGGCTTCAGCCCCAGCATTTT
.	TRBV7-9	.	TRBJ2-3	CASSQDVDTQYF	TGTGCCAGCAGCCAGGATGTAGATACGCAGTATTTT
.	TRBV7-9	few	TRBJ1-3	CASSSNRERGKF	TGTGCCAGCAGCTCCAACAGGGAGAGGGGTAAATTT
TRBD2	TRBV4-1	.	TRBJ2-1	CASSQERLAGVFEQFF	TGCGCCAGCAGCCAAGAGAGACTAGCGGGAGTCTTTGAGCAGTTCTTC